A selection of T cell receptor beta chains follows, all from one sample in a study of radiation and T cells in renal cell carcinoma. Produced via immunoSEQ multiplex PCR; TCRdb's table is partial and in-frame only. Counted here are 120,000 or so clones, about 81% occurring once; the ten biggest clones make up under 2.5%. The sequenced sample was blood, obtained from a patient whose treatment included radiotherapy and nephrectomy. The receptors stem from a woman aged 60 to 75 with renal cell carcinoma. Each CDR3 is given with its conserved first and last residue. A D gene is named only where the DNA matches it firmly. Size values are once, few and many counts, or a class for expanded clones, and some rows have none.

clone size	D gene	J gene	CDR3 length	V gene	CDR3 DNA	CDR3 protein
once	-	TRBJ2-7	10	TRBV5-8	TGTGCCAGCATCCGATACGAGCAGTACTTC	CASIRYEQYF
-	-	TRBJ1-1	13	TRBV18	TGTGCCAGCTCACCATCATCGAACACTGAAGCTTTCTTT	CASSPSSNTEAFF
few	TRBD1	TRBJ1-4	13	TRBV29-1	TGCAGCGTTCGGGACAGTCTTAATGAAAAACTGTTTTTT	CSVRDSLNEKLFF
-	TRBD1	TRBJ2-1	13	TRBV9	TGTGCCAGCAGCGGGAGACAGGGGGATGAGCAGTTCTTC	CASSGRQGDEQFF
-	TRBD1	TRBJ1-5	16	TRBV6-1	TGTGCCAGCAGTGAAGCGGAGGGGACAGGGCATCAGCCCCAGCATTTT	CASSEAEGTGHQPQHF
-	-	TRBJ1-5	13	TRBV19	TGTGCCAGTAGTACGAATAGCAATCAGCCCCAGCATTTT	CASSTNSNQPQHF
-	TRBD1	TRBJ2-7	15	TRBV6-1	TGTGCCAGCAGTTTCACCGGGACAGGAACCTACGAGCAGTACTTC	CASSFTGTGTYEQYF
-	TRBD1	TRBJ1-1	15	TRBV27	TGTGCCAGCAGTTACCTCCTGGGACAGGGCTCTGAAGCTTTCTTT	CASSYLLGQGSEAFF
-	-	TRBJ1-1	15	TRBV11-3	TGTGCCAGCAGTGCGGGGGGGGTTAAGAACACTGAAGCTTTCTTT	CASSAGGVKNTEAFF
-	-	TRBJ2-1	16	TRBV7-9	TGTGCCAGCAGCCAACTCCTCAAAAGCTCCTACAATGAGCAGTTCTTC	CASSQLLKSSYNEQFF
few	-	TRBJ2-7	11	TRBV29-1	TGCAGCGTACAACAGGTCTACGAGCAGTACTTC	CSVQQVYEQYF
-	TRBD2	TRBJ2-1	15	TRBV27	TGTGCCAGCAGTCCTACTAGCGGAGCCTACAATGAGCAGTTCTTC	CASSPTSGAYNEQFF
-	-	TRBJ1-1	15	TRBV6-5	TGTGCCAGCAGAAACTCGAGAATGGGGAACACTGAAGCTTTCTTT	CASRNSRMGNTEAFF
-	-	TRBJ2-2	14	TRBV2	TGTGCCAGCAGGAAGACAGATTACACCGGGGAGCTGTTTTTT	CASRKTDYTGELFF
-	-	TRBJ1-1	13	TRBV28	TGTGCCAGCGGCGAAACGGGGAACACTGAAGCTTTCTTT	CASGETGNTEAFF
-	-	TRBJ2-3	13	TRBV7-9	TGTGCCAGCAGCCGTTCTGGCGCAGATACGCAGTATTTT	CASSRSGADTQYF
-	TRBD1	TRBJ1-2	15	TRBV19	TGTGCCAGCTCCTCAGGGGGCTGGGGGAACTATGGCTACACCTTC	CASSSGGWGNYGYTF
-	-	TRBJ2-7	14	TRBV5-1	TGCGCCAGCAGCGCCCGGGACTCTTCCTACGAGCAGTACTTC	CASSARDSSYEQYF
once	-	TRBJ1-3	15	TRBV5-1	TGCGCCAGCAGCTTGGATGGATTCTCTGGAAACACCATATATTTT	CASSLDGFSGNTIYF
-	-	TRBJ2-6	14	TRBV5-4	TGTGCCAGCAGCTCAGACAGTGGGGCCAACGTCCTGACTTTC	CASSSDSGANVLTF
-	-	TRBJ1-2	13	TRBV5-1	TGCGCCAGCAGCCAGAATCAGAGGGATGGCTACACCTTC	CASSQNQRDGYTF
-	-	TRBJ2-5	15	TRBV18	TGTGCCAGCTCACCCAATCAAGGGGCTCAAGAGACCCAGTACTTC	CASSPNQGAQETQYF
-	-	TRBJ1-3	18	TRBV9	TGTGCCAGCAGCGTCCTTCCGGAAGGAAGGGGAACTGGAAACACCATATATTTT	CASSVLPEGRGTGNTIYF
-	TRBD2	TRBJ2-7	14	TRBV30	TGTGCCTGGAGCGCACTAGCGGGAGCGTACGAGCAGTACTTC	CAWSALAGAYEQYF
-	-	TRBJ2-5	15	TRBV4-1	TGCGCCAGCAGCCTCTTTATAGGGATCCAAGAGACCCAGTACTTC	CASSLFIGIQETQYF
-	TRBD2	TRBJ2-7	13	TRBV11-2	TGTGCCAGCAGCTGGGGGGGAGTCAGCGAGCAGTACTTC	CASSWGGVSEQYF
-	-	TRBJ1-4	14	TRBV27	TGTGCCAGCAGTCCGCGAGGTTTACGTGAAAAACTGTTTTTT	CASSPRGLREKLFF
-	-	TRBJ2-7	13	TRBV27	TGTGCCAGCTCGATGGGGACCTTCTACGAGCAGTACTTC	CASSMGTFYEQYF
once	TRBD1	TRBJ2-1	15	TRBV11-1	TGTGCCAGCAGCTTTCTACAGGGGGCCTACAATGAGCAGTTCTTC	CASSFLQGAYNEQFF
-	-	TRBJ2-1	15	TRBV6-4	TGTGCCAGCAGTGACTCGTGGCAGGGATTACATGAGCAGTTCTTC	CASSDSWQGLHEQFF
once	-	TRBJ1-3	15	TRBV7-2	TGTGCCAGCAGACGACAGTCCCTGGCTGGAAACACCATATATTTT	CASRRQSLAGNTIYF
-	TRBD1	TRBJ2-7	13	TRBV5-1	TGCGCCAGCAGCCAGGGGGCAGGCTACGAGCAGTACTTC	CASSQGAGYEQYF
-	TRBD1	TRBJ1-1	16	TRBV4-2	TGTGCCAGCAGCATTTCGGGACAGCCAACCAACACTGAAGCTTTCTTT	CASSISGQPTNTEAFF
-	-	TRBJ1-2	18	TRBV12-1	TGTGCCAGCAGCTTCGCCCCCTCTGGGGGGTTGGTCCCGTATGGCTACACCTTC	CASSFAPSGGLVPYGYTF
-	TRBD1	TRBJ2-3	15	TRBV7-2	TGTGCCAGCAGCTTTGCTGGGCAGGGGGCAGATACGCAGTATTTT	CASSFAGQGADTQYF
once	TRBD1	TRBJ1-4	18	TRBV7-9	TGTGCCAGCAGCAAAACAGGGGTTAAGGTTGAAACTAATGAAAAACTGTTTTTT	CASSKTGVKVETNEKLFF
once	TRBD1	TRBJ1-5	15	TRBV4-1	TGCGCCAGCAGCCAATTGGGGACAGTCCCCCAGCCCCAGCATTTT	CASSQLGTVPQPQHF
-	-	TRBJ1-2	19	TRBV11-2	TGTGCCAGCAGCGGTTCGCCGACTCTTCTCTTTCGGGAAGCTTATGGCTACACCTTC	CASSGSPTLLFREAYGYTF
-	TRBD2	TRBJ2-7	18	TRBV19	TGTGCCAGTAGTTCTTCGGGGGGGAACTCTCCCTACCCCTACGAGCAGTACTTC	CASSSSGGNSPYPYEQYF
-	-	TRBJ2-1	14	TRBV5-1	TGCGCCAGCAGCGCGAGGCAGGTTCACAATGAGCAGTTCTTC	CASSARQVHNEQFF